These 18 T cell receptor beta chains share one sample of origin, sequenced in a study of blood T cell repertoires in COVID-19. Profiling relied on immunoSEQ multiplex PCR, and the TCRdb table lists in-frame clones only, not all of them. Of 100,000 to 150,000 clones in the sample, around two thirds were seen once. Material: peripheral blood. Receptors originate from a woman in her 70s with acute or convalescent COVID-19.

This clone was recorded only once. V and J are TRBV28 and TRBJ2-6; 11 bases line up with TRBD2. Germline-derived CDR1 and CDR2 are MDHEN and SYDVKM. This CDR3 has 16 residues. V gave up 7 bases and J gave up 4 bases; unmatched junction bases: 6. For the CDR3, the DNA is TGTGCCAGCACGACTAGCGGGGTTCCCGGGGCCAACGTCCTGACTTTC. Translation: CASTTSGVPGANVLTF. The whole variable domain, remainder taken from reference TRBV28 and TRBJ2-6, is DVKVTQSSRYLVKRTGEKVFLECVQDMDHENMFWYRQDPGLGLRLIYFSYDVKMKEKGDIPEGYSVSREKKERFSLILESASTNQTSMYLCASTTSGVPGANVLTFGAGSRLTVL.

The chain uses TRBV19 and TRBJ1-2, with a tentative D call TRBD1 (5 bases). Germline CDR1 is LNHDA and CDR2 is SQIVND (reference sequence). The CDR3 has 15 residues. The V end was cut by 3 bases, the J end by 3 bases, with 14 bases between. The CDR3, as DNA: TGTGCCAGTAGTATCGTCTCTGGGGCGGACTATGGCTACACCTTC. It encodes CASSIVSGADYGYTF.

The chain links TRBV6-5 to TRBJ2-7; TRBD2 aligns across 8 bases. The CDR3 loop spans 15 amino acids. The J segment lost 2 bases and the V segment lost 6 bases, leaving 9 bases of the junction unmatched. The germline gives CDR1 MNHEY, CDR2 SVGAGI. This CDR3 reads CASSTGAGATYEQYF. The DNA for the CDR3 is TGTGCCAGCAGCACCGGAGCGGGAGCGACCTACGAGCAGTACTTC.

This chain uses TRBV30 with TRBJ1-5; 10 bases are a match to TRBD1. After removal of 5 bases from V and 4 bases from J, the junction contained 2 bases not matched to a gene. This CDR3 is built from 13 residues. Germline CDR1 and CDR2: GTSNPN and SVGIG (reference sequence). DNA for the CDR3: TGTGCCTGGGCGGGACAGGGGAATCAGCCCCAGCATTTT. Protein: CAWAGQGNQPQHF.

The rearrangement uses TRBV23-1 and TRBJ2-2, with D perhaps TRBD1 (6 bases). TRBV23-1 is placed among ORFs of uncertain function. The CDR3 has 13 residues. Deletions cut 2 bases from V and 5 bases from J, with 6 bases between. The CDR3: CASSQTGTGELFF. The DNA of the CDR3 is TGCGCCAGCAGTCAAACAGGGACCGGGGAGCTGTTTTTT.

This chain connects TRBV10-1 to TRBJ2-2; the D gene is possibly TRBD1 (6 bases). Germline CDR1 WNHNN, CDR2 SYGVQD (reference sequence). V lost 2 bases and J 1 base, leaving 8 bases between the germline ends. This CDR3 region has 15 residues. CDR3 DNA sequence: TGCGCCAGCAGTGAGAAGGGGGAGAACACCGGGGAGCTGTTTTTT. This translates into CASSEKGENTGELFF.

There are a few counts of this clone. This chain uses TRBV7-9 with TRBJ1-4; D is unclear. CDR1 and CDR2 (germline): SEHNR, FQNEAQ (reference sequence). Trimming shortened V by 0 bases and J by 9 bases, and 5 bases separated the two germline ends. The CDR3 sequence is 12 residues long. In nucleotides, the CDR3 is TGTGCCAGCAGCTTAGCGGAGAAAAAACTGTTTTTT. It is translated as CASSLAEKKLFF.

This chain uses TRBV9 with TRBJ1-2, with D perhaps matching TRBD1 (6 bases). CDR1 and CDR2 from the germline V gene are SGDLS and YYNGEE. Trimming cost V 0 bases and J 5 bases, with 11 bases left between them. The CDR3 consists of 14 residues. This CDR3 reads CASSVAAGDYGYTF. DNA of the CDR3: TGTGCCAGCAGCGTAGCGGCAGGGGATTATGGCTACACCTTC.

A word on this clone: Other DNA sequences of this sample code for an identical CDR3. CDR3 residues: CASSQGAGQNQPQHF. DNA for the CDR3: TGTGCCAGCAGCCAAGGAGCAGGGCAAAATCAGCCCCAGCATTTT. V gene TRBV3-1 (or the pseudogene TRBV3-2) combines with J gene TRBJ1-5; D is perhaps TRBD1 (5 bases). This CDR3 has 15 amino acids. The V gene's germline CDR1 is LGHDT and CDR2 YNNKEL (reference sequence). With 1 base removed from V and 4 bases from J, the gap between germline ends came to 11 bases.

V is TRBV12-5 and J is TRBJ2-1; 16 bases fit TRBD2. Germline loops: CDR1 LGHNT, CDR2 FRNRAP. J gave up 5 bases and V 7 bases, and 8 bases lay outside the gene matches. The CDR3 length is 17 residues. The CDR3 protein is CASDPGLAGGPNNEQFF. In DNA form, the CDR3 reads TGTGCTAGTGACCCGGGACTAGCGGGAGGGCCGAACAATGAGCAGTTCTTC.

The CDR3 loop reads CASGLVRGGQPNYEQYF. The CDR3 DNA sequence: TGTGCTAGTGGTTTGGTACGGGGGGGGCAGCCGAACTACGAGCAGTACTTC. V and J are TRBV12-5 and TRBJ2-7, with TRBD2 matching over 8 bases. Germline V lookup: CDR1 LGHNT, CDR2 FRNRAP. CDR3 length equals 17 residues. Trimming removed 0 bases from V and 3 bases from J; junction bases left unmatched: 10. Combining the CDR3 with reference TRBV12-5 and TRBJ2-7 gives the whole variable domain DARVTQTPRHKVTEMGQEVTMRCQPILGHNTVFWYRQTMMQGLELLAYFRNRAPLDDSGMPKDRFSAEMPDATLATLKIQPSEPRDSAVYFCASGLVRGGQPNYEQYFGPGTRLTVT.

This clone has just one count. V gene TRBV20-1 combines with J gene TRBJ2-1; possibly TRBD1 for D (5 bases). Germline lookup yields CDR1 DFQATT and CDR2 SNEGSKA (reference sequence). V was cut by 3 bases and J by 3 bases, with 12 bases left in between. CDR3 length: 14 residues. This chain's CDR3 is CSASGQGNYNEQFF. The CDR3 region has the DNA TGCAGTGCTAGTGGGCAGGGCAACTACAATGAGCAGTTCTTC.

The V and J genes are TRBV24-1 and TRBJ2-1, with 7 bases identical to TRBD2. This CDR3 has 15 amino acids. Germline CDR1 is KGHDR and CDR2 is SFDVKD. The junction had 3 bases not matched to a gene; V was cut back by 3 bases and J by 2 bases. The DNA for the CDR3 is TGTGCCACCAGTGATCCCGGGAGGACCTACAATGAGCAGTTCTTC. This encodes CATSDPGRTYNEQFF.

This clone was recorded a few times. This chain links TRBV19 with TRBJ1-5; D not certain. Per the germline V gene, CDR1 is LNHDA and CDR2 is SQIVND (reference sequence). The CDR3 has 14 amino acids. V lost 7 bases, J lost 5 bases, and 15 bases lay in between. CDR3 nucleotide sequence: TGTGCCAGTACCGACGGGGAGTGGGATCAGCCCCAGCATTTT. This sequence encodes CASTDGEWDQPQHF.

The chain is built from TRBV7-8 and TRBJ2-7, with 8 bases fitting TRBD1. Per the germline V gene, CDR1 is SGHVS and CDR2 is FQNEAQ. V dropped 4 bases and J dropped 2; count of bases not matched to a gene: 4. The CDR3 sequence is 14 residues long. The CDR3 protein is CASSSDRVTYEQYF. The CDR3 DNA reads TGTGCCAGCAGCTCGGACAGGGTAACCTACGAGCAGTACTTC.

The rearrangement links TRBV4-1 to TRBJ2-7; D uncertain. Trimming left V 0 bases short and J 2 bases short, with 8 bases between. CDR1 and CDR2 from the germline V gene are MGHRA and YSYEKL. The CDR3 loop spans 14 amino acids. The CDR3 spells CASSQDRQTYEQYF. The CDR3 nucleotides are TGCGCCAGCAGCCAAGACCGCCAGACCTACGAGCAGTACTTC.

The genes are TRBV9 and TRBJ2-3, with TRBD1 matching 10 bases. This CDR3 comprises 15 residues. Losses at the gene ends were 3 bases for V and 7 bases for J; bases not matched to a gene: 8. Germline assignment: CDR1 SGDLS and CDR2 YYNGEE. DNA of the CDR3: TGTGCCAGCAGCGCCTTAGGGACAGGGGTAAATACGCAGTATTTT. Protein: CASSALGTGVNTQYF. The whole variable domain, remainder taken from reference TRBV9 and TRBJ2-3, is DSGVTQTPKHLITATGQRVTLRCSPRSGDLSVYWYQQSLDQGLQFLIQYYNGEERAKGNILERFSAQQFPDLHSELNLSSLELGDSALYFCASSALGTGVNTQYFGPGTRLTVL.

The CDR3 loop reads CASSIGPGYEQYF. As DNA, the CDR3 is TGTGCCAGCAGCATTGGACCGGGGTACGAGCAGTACTTC. The rearrangement uses TRBV5-8 and TRBJ2-7, with D possibly being TRBD2 (5 bases). The ends were cut back, 4 bases at V and 4 bases at J, with 12 bases in the middle. CDR3 length equals 13 residues. The germline CDR1 and CDR2 sequences are SGHTS and YDEGEE. The full variable domain, in which reference TRBV5-8 and TRBJ2-7 provide the parts outside the CDR3, is EAGVTQSPTHLIKTRGQQATLRCSPISGHTSVYWYQQALGLGLQFLLWYDEGEERNRGNFPPRFSGRQFPNYSSELNVNALELEDSALYLCASSIGPGYEQYFGPGTRLTVT.